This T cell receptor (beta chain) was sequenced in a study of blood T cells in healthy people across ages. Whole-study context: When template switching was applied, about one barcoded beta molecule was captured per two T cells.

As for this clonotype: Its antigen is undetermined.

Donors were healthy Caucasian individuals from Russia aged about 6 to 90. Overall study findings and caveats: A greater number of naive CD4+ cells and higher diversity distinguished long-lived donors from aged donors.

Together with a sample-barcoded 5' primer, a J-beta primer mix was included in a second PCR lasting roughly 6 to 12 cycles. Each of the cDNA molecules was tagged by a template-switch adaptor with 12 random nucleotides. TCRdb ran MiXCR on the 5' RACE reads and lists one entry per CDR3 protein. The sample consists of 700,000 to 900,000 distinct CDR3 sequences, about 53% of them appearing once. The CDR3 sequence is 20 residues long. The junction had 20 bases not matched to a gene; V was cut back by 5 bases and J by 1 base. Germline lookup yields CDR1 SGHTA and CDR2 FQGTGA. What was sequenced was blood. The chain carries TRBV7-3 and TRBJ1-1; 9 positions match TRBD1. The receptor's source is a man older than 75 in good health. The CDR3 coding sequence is TGTGCCAGCAGCAAATACTACGGGACTACAGGGGGCTGGGAGAACACTGAAGCTTTCTTT. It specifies CASSKYYGTTGGWENTEAFF. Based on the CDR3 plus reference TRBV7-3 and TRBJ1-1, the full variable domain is GAGVSQTPSNKVTEKGKYVELRCDPISGHTALYWYRQSLGQGPEFLIYFQGTGAADDSGLPNDRFFAVRPEGSVSTLKIQRTERGDSAVYLCASSKYYGTTGGWENTEAFFGQGTRLTVV.